This T cell receptor (beta chain) was captured in a study of vaccination and CD4 T cells after COVID-19. Overall study: Convalescent donors were composed of six males and four females, of whom two were Hispanic. Study-level results: 304 of 307 vaccine-specific clones from convalescent patients were spike mono-reactive.

In the case of this clonotype: The antigen remains unidentified.

Once obtained from cultured CD4+ T cells, the DNA was sequenced using the Oncomine TCR Beta short-read assay. Investigators isolated genomic DNA from cultured CD4+ T cells. From the PCR reads, TCRdb called clonotypes with MiXCR, one entry per CDR3 protein. This table has 9,100 or so distinct CDR3 sequences, around 49% appearing once. Treatment indicated: approximately 11-day PBMC culture with coronavirus spike peptide pools or control peptides (ViraFEST assay). Negative selection isolated the CD4+ T cells once the cells had been cultured for less than 13 days. Trimming left V 4 bases short and J 8 bases short, with 15 bases between. CDR3 length equals 13 residues. Looked up from germline, CDR1 is SGHRS and CDR2 is YFSETQ.

The chain is built from TRBV5-1 and TRBJ1-2; D perhaps matches TRBD1 (5 bases). Sequenced sample: CD4+ T cells from blood, cultured in vitro. The receptor's source is a human donor who had recovered from COVID-19. The CDR3 here is CASSPGEGRGYTF. In DNA form, the CDR3 reads TGCGCCAGCAGCCCCGGGGAGGGGCGAGGCTACACCTTC.